These 31 T cell receptor beta chains were all obtained from the same sample, sequenced in a study of beta chain features in type 1 diabetes. Findings of the study overall: In every one of the four CD4+ subsets, TCRB CDR3s were moderately but significantly shorter in Type 1 diabetes patients.

Antigens for these TCRs are unknown. Investigators reverse transcribed all isolated RNA, so they sequenced expressed TCRB transcripts. Profiling relied on immunoSEQ multiplex PCR, and the TCRdb table lists in-frame clones only, not all of them. This sample yields some 350,000 clones, of which approximately 12% are seen a single time; roughly 0.015% belongs to the top ten. Sequenced input: naive CD4+ T cells from blood. Receptors originate from a young woman with type 1 diabetes.

The chain joins TRBV4-3 to TRBJ1-3; unclear D gene. Trimming removed 1 base at V and 7 bases at J, with 8 bases between. Per the germline V gene, CDR1 is LGHNA and CDR2 is YSLEER. The CDR3 runs to 13 residues. The CDR3 here is CASSQVFPNTIYF. CDR3 in DNA: TGCGCCAGCAGCCAAGTGTTTCCGAACACCATATATTTT.

The rearrangement uses TRBV29-1 and TRBJ2-1; possible D gene TRBD1, 6 bases. This CDR3 spans 14 amino acids. Looked up from germline, CDR1 is SQVTM and CDR2 is ANQGSEA. The V gene lost 6 bases and the J gene lost 0 bases, with 12 bases spanning the gap. The CDR3 DNA follows: TGCAGCGTCAGGCAGGGGAGCTCCTACAATGAGCAGTTCTTC. The encoded protein is CSVRQGSSYNEQFF.

The chain recombines TRBV19 with TRBJ2-3, with 11 nucleotides matching TRBD2. CDR1 is LNHDA, CDR2 SQIVND, per germline (reference sequence). The V gene end was trimmed by 3 bases and the J gene end by 0 bases; junction bases not matched to a gene: 8. There are 18 residues in the CDR3. The CDR3 here is CASSMAPLAGGSTDTQYF. The CDR3 nucleotides read TGTGCCAGTAGTATGGCCCCTCTAGCGGGAGGTAGCACAGATACGCAGTATTTT.

This clone was picked up a small number of times. The rearrangement uses TRBV5-1 and TRBJ2-1; 8 bases fit TRBD2. The germline V gene has CDR1 SGHRS and CDR2 YFSETQ. The junction had 10 bases not matched to a gene; V was cut back by 5 bases and J by 6 bases. The CDR3 is 15 residues long. The CDR3 region is CASRQSGSGGNEQFF. CDR3 DNA sequence: TGCGCCAGCAGACAAAGCGGGAGCGGTGGCAATGAGCAGTTCTTC.

This clone was picked up a small number of times. Other DNA sequences in this specimen translate into the identical CDR3. The chain uses TRBV2 and TRBJ1-4, with unresolved D. V was shortened by 1 base and J by 8 bases, with 5 bases between the two germline ends. Germline V gives CDR1 SNHLY, CDR2 FYNNEI. The CDR3 has 12 residues. CDR3 DNA sequence: TGTGCCAGCAGTGAAGTGAGGGAAAAACTGTTTTTT. Protein: CASSEVREKLFF.

This clone was counted only a few times. V usage is TRBV7-2 and J usage is TRBJ2-1, with a possible D match to TRBD2 (6 bases). The germline gives CDR1 SGHTA, CDR2 FQGNSA. This CDR3 comprises 15 residues. V shed 5 bases and J shed 7 bases, with 18 bases lying between them. This CDR3 is CASSPMGLIRNEQFF. For the CDR3, the DNA is TGTGCCAGCAGCCCAATGGGACTTATCAGGAATGAGCAGTTCTTC.

This clone was counted only a few times. The chain has TRBV27 and TRBJ2-3; D unclear. V gave up 3 bases and J gave up 0 bases, with 10 bases separating them. The CDR3 extends over 15 amino acids. The germline CDR1 and CDR2 sequences are MNHEY and SMNVEV (reference sequence). For the CDR3, the DNA is TGTGCCAGCAGTTTTGGCAGTTCTAGCACAGATACGCAGTATTTT. This encodes CASSFGSSSTDTQYF.

This clone turned up a few times. The gene calls are TRBV7-3 and TRBJ2-6; D might be TRBD1 (6 bases). This CDR3 contains 17 residues. Germline V gene lookup returns CDR1 SGHTA and CDR2 FQGTGA. Trimming took 8 bases from V and 0 from J, leaving 17 bases between them. The CDR3 spells CASGKGGQSSGANVLTF. For the CDR3, the DNA is TGTGCCAGCGGTAAGGGCGGACAGTCCTCTGGGGCCAACGTCCTGACTTTC.

The table lists this clone with a few counts. The gene calls are TRBV9 and TRBJ2-7; 7 bases are shared with TRBD2. Germline V lookup: CDR1 SGDLS, CDR2 YYNGEE. This CDR3 spans 16 amino acids. After removal of 0 bases from V and 1 base from J, the junction contained 7 bases not matched to a gene. CDR3 DNA: TGTGCCAGCAGCGTAGGAGAGCGGGATAGGTCCTACGAGCAGTACTTC. Translated, it gives CASSVGERDRSYEQYF.

This clone was counted between two and nine times. This sequence joins TRBV28 and TRBJ2-1; weak D call: TRBD2 (6 bases). The CDR3 extends over 13 amino acids. Germline V gene lookup returns CDR1 MDHEN and CDR2 SYDVKM. V dropped 7 bases and J dropped 3 bases, with 10 bases sitting between them. The CDR3, as DNA: TGTGCCAGCACGGCGGGGAACTACAATGAGCAGTTCTTC. This translates into CASTAGNYNEQFF.

The rearrangement uses TRBV7-2 and TRBJ2-5; 14 nucleotides agree with TRBD2. The V gene end was trimmed by 0 bases and the J gene end by 4 bases; junction bases not matched to a gene: 1. The V gene's germline CDR1 is SGHTA and CDR2 FQGNSA. The CDR3 is 16 amino acids. The CDR3 loop is CASSLAGTSGGETQYF. For the CDR3, the DNA is TGTGCCAGCAGCTTAGCGGGGACTAGCGGGGGAGAGACCCAGTACTTC.

V gene TRBV9 combines with J gene TRBJ2-2, with unresolved D. The CDR3 loop spans 14 amino acids. Germline V gene sequence: CDR1 SGDLS, CDR2 YYNGEE. Trimming stripped 4 bases from V and 0 bases from J, with 7 bases between. CDR3 nucleotide sequence: TGTGCCAGCAGCCCCCCAGCGAACACCGGGGAGCTGTTTTTT. This encodes CASSPPANTGELFF.

This clone was observed a handful of times. This chain uses TRBV28 with TRBJ2-1; D unresolved. Germline CDR1 MDHEN, CDR2 SYDVKM. CDR3 length equals 11 residues. Trimming took 6 bases from V and 11 from J, leaving 11 bases between them. In DNA, the CDR3 is TGTGCCAGCAGCCCATCAGTTAAGCAGTTCTTC. Translating it yields CASSPSVKQFF.

The V and J genes are TRBV9 and TRBJ1-5; tentatively, D is TRBD1 (5 bases). This CDR3 spans 12 amino acids. The V gene's germline CDR1 is SGDLS and CDR2 YYNGEE. The V and J ends lost 3 bases and 5 bases respectively, with 6 bases between them. The CDR3 DNA is TGTGCCAGCAGCGCGGGGGATCAGCCCCAGCATTTT. It yields the protein CASSAGDQPQHF.

This clone was observed a few times. The chain is built from TRBV7-2 and TRBJ2-1, with 7 bases fitting TRBD1. This CDR3 comprises 15 residues. With 6 bases clipped from V and 4 bases from J, the junction kept 9 bases outside the gene matches. Germline V gives CDR1 SGHTA, CDR2 FQGNSA. The CDR3 DNA reads TGTGCCAGCAGTCCACAACCGGGACAGTACAATGAGCAGTTCTTC. Amino acid sequence: CASSPQPGQYNEQFF. Drawing the rest from reference TRBV7-2 and TRBJ2-1, the complete variable domain is GAGVSQSPSNKVTEKGKDVELRCDPISGHTALYWYRQSLGQGLEFLIYFQGNSAPDKSGLPSDRFSAERTGGSVSTLTIQRTQQEDSAVYLCASSPQPGQYNEQFFGPGTRLTVL.

This clone has a handful of counts. V and J are TRBV10-2 and TRBJ2-7, with a possible D match to TRBD1 (6 bases). V shed 6 bases and J shed 3 bases, with 12 bases lying between them. In germline, CDR1 is WSHSY, CDR2 SAAADI. The CDR3 has 13 residues. CDR3 amino acids: CASRPGQGYEQYV. CDR3 DNA: TGCGCCAGCAGACCGGGACAAGGCTACGAGCAGTACGTC.

This clone turned up a few times. The V and J genes are TRBV2 and TRBJ2-2; 11 bases line up with TRBD1. The V gene's germline CDR1 is SNHLY and CDR2 FYNNEI. Trimming took 6 bases from V and 4 from J; bases not matched to a gene: 4. The CDR3 consists of 15 residues. The CDR3 DNA sequence: TGTGCCAGCAGGGGGACAGGGGGATTCACCGGGGAGCTGTTTTTT. Protein sequence: CASRGTGGFTGELFF.

This clone was observed at least ten times. The V gene is TRBV7-2, the J gene TRBJ2-7; tentatively, D is TRBD2 (6 bases). Germline V gives CDR1 SGHTA, CDR2 FQGNSA. V lost 8 bases, J lost 0 bases, and 8 bases lay in between. This CDR3 is built from 12 residues. The CDR3 bases are TGTGCCAGCGGCGGGATCTCCTACGAGCAGTACTTC. Amino acid sequence: CASGGISYEQYF.

This clone was counted many times. The V call is TRBV29-1, the J call TRBJ2-7; D is possibly TRBD2 (5 bases). Trimming pared 8 bases from V and 3 bases from J, leaving 20 bases between. CDR3 length: 14 amino acids. Germline loops: CDR1 SQVTM, CDR2 ANQGSEA. This CDR3 is CSSSRDTSFYEQYV. The CDR3, as DNA: TGCAGCTCGAGTCGGGATACGTCCTTCTACGAGCAGTACGTC.

This chain connects TRBV11-3 to TRBJ2-1; D possibly corresponds to TRBD2 (5 bases). CDR1 is SGHNT and CDR2 is YENEEA in the germline V gene. Trimming pared 4 bases from V and 9 bases from J, leaving 13 bases between. CDR3 length: 13 amino acids. CDR3 coding DNA: TGTGCCAGCAGCTCAGCCGAGGGCACTGAGCAGTTCTTC. Translated: CASSSAEGTEQFF.

V usage is TRBV28 and J usage is TRBJ2-7; 9 bases fit TRBD2. V shed 2 bases, J shed 3 bases, and the junction held 5 bases outside the gene matches. The length of the CDR3 is 15 residues. Germline-derived CDR1 and CDR2 are MDHEN and SYDVKM. The CDR3 region has the DNA TGTGCCAGCAGTTTAAGGGCTAGCGGGAACTACGAGCAGTACTTC. Its protein is CASSLRASGNYEQYF.

The J gene is TRBJ1-3, the V gene TRBV2; D not certain. The V end lost 1 base, the J end lost 0 bases, and 4 bases lay between the germline ends. This CDR3 has 14 residues. The V gene's germline CDR1 is SNHLY and CDR2 FYNNEI. The CDR3 reads CASSEVSSGNTIYF. CDR3 sequence (DNA): TGTGCCAGCAGTGAAGTGAGCTCTGGAAACACCATATATTTT.

Only a few counts were recorded for this clone. The chain has TRBV30 and TRBJ2-7; 9 nucleotides line up with TRBD1. V dropped 0 bases and J dropped 2; count of bases not matched to a gene: 11. This CDR3 contains 17 residues. Germline V gives CDR1 GTSNPN, CDR2 SVGIG (reference sequence). The chain's CDR3 is CAWSVRTPRDRAYEQYF. The CDR3 nucleotides read TGTGCCTGGAGTGTCCGGACCCCCCGGGACAGGGCCTACGAGCAGTACTTC.

This chain links TRBV28 with TRBJ2-3, with 9 bases identical to TRBD1. CDR1 is MDHEN, CDR2 SYDVKM, per germline. This CDR3 region has 18 residues. V trimming: 3 bases; J trimming: 1 base; junction bases outside the gene matches: 11. CDR3 amino acids: CASSFYLPDRGGTDTQYF. In nucleotides, the CDR3 is TGTGCCAGCAGTTTTTACCTCCCGGACAGGGGCGGCACAGATACGCAGTATTTT.

V and J are TRBV6-1 and TRBJ2-7; no firm D call. CDR3 length: 14 amino acids. The V gene lost 6 bases and the J gene lost 1 base, with 13 bases spanning the gap. Germline V gene sequence: CDR1 MNHNS, CDR2 SASEGT. CDR3 DNA sequence: TGTGCCAGCAGCCAAAGCGACTTATCCTACGAGCAGTACGTC. This sequence encodes CASSQSDLSYEQYV.

This clone has more than one count but fewer than ten. Other nucleotide sequences from this sample produce the same CDR3. The rearrangement joins TRBV18 to TRBJ1-2; 9 bases fit TRBD1. The trim removed 3 bases at V and 5 bases at J, leaving 1 base unmatched. This CDR3 has 13 residues. CDR1 KGHSH and CDR2 LQKENI come from the germline V gene. The CDR3 DNA is TGTGCCAGCTCACCCGGGACAGGGTATGGCTACACCTTC. It yields the protein CASSPGTGYGYTF.

Only a few counts were recorded for this clone. V and J are TRBV7-9 and TRBJ2-1, with D maybe TRBD2 (5 bases). Germline V gene lookup returns CDR1 SEHNR and CDR2 FQNEAQ (reference sequence). There are 15 residues in the CDR3. The V and J ends lost 3 bases and 8 bases respectively, with 17 bases between them. The CDR3 nucleotides are TGTGCCAGCAGCTTGCCTAGTCTCGGGCGGGATGAGCAGTTCTTC. Translating gives CASSLPSLGRDEQFF.

This clone was counted a few times. The chain combines TRBV2 with TRBJ2-3, with 8 bases lining up with TRBD2. Losses at the gene ends were 4 bases for V and 2 bases for J; bases not matched to a gene: 5. In germline, CDR1 is SNHLY, CDR2 FYNNEI. This CDR3 spans 15 amino acids. The CDR3 sequence is CASSGTSRYTDTQYF. CDR3 DNA sequence: TGTGCCAGCAGTGGGACTAGCAGATACACAGATACGCAGTATTTT.

This clone came up a few times. The chain links TRBV7-7 to TRBJ2-2; tentatively, D is TRBD2 (5 bases). The length of the CDR3 is 16 residues. Trimming stripped 1 base from V and 2 bases from J, with 11 bases between. The germline V gene encodes CDR1 SSHAT and CDR2 FNYEAQ (reference sequence). DNA for the CDR3: TGTGCCAGCAGCTTAGGTTACGCTAGCAACACCGGGGAGCTGTTTTTT. Translated: CASSLGYASNTGELFF. The full variable domain, completed using reference TRBV7-7 and TRBJ2-2, is GAGVSQSPRYKVTKRGQDVTLRCDPISSHATLYWYQQALGQGPEFLTYFNYEAQPDKSGLPSDRFSAERPEGSISTLTIQRTEQRDSAMYRCASSLGYASNTGELFFGEGSRLTVL.

This chain joins TRBV27 and TRBJ2-5; D is possibly TRBD2 (5 bases). This CDR3 spans 15 amino acids. Trimming took off 3 bases at V and 5 bases at J, with 16 bases between the two ends. Looked up from germline, CDR1 is MNHEY and CDR2 is SMNVEV (reference sequence). As DNA, the CDR3 is TGTGCCAGCAGTTTTGAGACCGGCAGGAGGGAGACCCAGTACTTC. Translation: CASSFETGRRETQYF.

This clone was observed a handful of times. This chain connects TRBV18 to TRBJ2-2; 7 bases match TRBD1. J lost 0 bases, V lost 3 bases, and 10 bases had no gene match. This CDR3 is built from 18 residues. Germline V gene sequence: CDR1 KGHSH, CDR2 LQKENI. DNA for the CDR3: TGTGCCAGCTCACCCCCTGGGACAGCCGGAGCGAACACCGGGGAGCTGTTTTTT. It encodes CASSPPGTAGANTGELFF.